The next 6 T cell receptor beta chains were all read from a single sample in a study of glioma-infiltrating T cells. Amplification of TCR alpha and beta CDR3 regions from RNA used iRepertoire nested multiplex PCR. TCRdb re-called the multiplex PCR reads through MiXCR, storing one row per CDR3 protein. The repertoire holds under 200,000 distinct CDR3 sequences, with around 45% as singletons. Sequencing used glioma tissue, nonneoplastic brain tissue, or PBMCs (not recorded which). These receptors all stem from a human donor with low-grade glioma or glioblastoma, undergoing nonglioma brain surgery, or in good health (not recorded which).

To note about this clonotype: Relative to the germline gene, one junction end is altered; a read error may explain this. The CDR3: CASSLNIASYEQCF. The CDR3, as DNA: TGCGCCAGCAGCTTGAACATAGCTTCGTACGAGCAGTGCTTC. The chain is built from TRBV5-1 and TRBJ2-7; D is unclear. The CDR3 extends over 14 amino acids. CDR1 and CDR2 (germline): SGHRS, YFSETQ.

CDR3 sequence reads: CASSLGPVGASDTQYF. For the CDR3, the DNA is TGTGCCAGCAGCTTAGGGCCAGTGGGCGCTTCAGATACGCAGTATTTT. V gene TRBV5-4 combines with J gene TRBJ2-3; D is uncertain. V lost 2 bases and J lost 4, with 17 bases in between. The CDR3 contains 16 residues. Germline-derived CDR1 and CDR2 are SGHNT and YYREEE (reference sequence).

This clonotype was counted many times. The chain recombines TRBV15 with TRBJ1-2; D not certain. Looked up from germline, CDR1 is LNHNV and CDR2 is YYDKDF (reference sequence). The CDR3 has 12 residues. V was pared by 5 bases and J by 1 base, with 5 bases between. The CDR3 region is CATSQSNYGYTF. The CDR3 DNA is TGTGCCACCAGCCAGAGTAACTATGGCTACACCTTC.

This clonotype was seen many times. The chain combines TRBV19 with TRBJ2-3; D gene ambiguous. CDR1 is LNHDA, CDR2 SQIVND, per germline (reference sequence). This CDR3 contains 12 residues. V was cut by 10 bases and J by 7 bases, with 15 bases left in between. CDR3 in DNA: TGTGCCACCGCAGTAGGCCAGCATACGCAGTATTTT. It translates to CATAVGQHTQYF. Combining the CDR3 with reference TRBV19 and TRBJ2-3 gives the whole variable domain DGGITQSPKYLFRKEGQNVTLSCEQNLNHDAMYWYRQDPGQGLRLIYYSQIVNDFQKGDIAEGYSVSREKKESFPLTVTSAQKNPTAFYLCATAVGQHTQYFGPGTRLTVL.

This clonotype was counted a few times. The chain joins TRBV29-1 to TRBJ2-7; the D gene is possibly TRBD1 (7 bases). Trimming shortened V by 2 bases and J by 1 base, and 12 bases separated the two germline ends. The CDR3 consists of 14 residues. Germline values: CDR1 SQVTM, CDR2 ANQGSEA. Here the CDR3 DNA reads TGCAGCGTTGAATTGCCAGGGGGGTCCTACGAGCAGTACTTC. Its translation: CSVELPGGSYEQYF.

Concerning this clonotype itself: One end of the junction fails to match germline, which may point to a read error. The chain couples TRBV4-1 to TRBJ1-5; D not certain. Germline V gene data show CDR1 as MGHRA and CDR2 as YSYEKL. CDR3 length: 16 residues. The CDR3 nucleotides are TGCGACAGCAGCCCCCGAAGCGTACAGAACGGCCAGCCCCAGCATTTT. Its protein product is CDSSPRSVQNGQPQHF.